The clone carrying this T cell receptor (beta chain) occurred once. Looked up from germline, CDR1 is MNHEY and CDR2 is SVGAGI. Trimming left V 6 bases short and J 8 bases short, with 17 bases between. The CDR3 length is 14 residues. Those who participated ranged in age from about 18 to 89 years and resided in 20 to 30 US areas. The data are from a study of blood T cell repertoires in COVID-19. In the authors' methods: Counts of nucleated cells, estimated from reference gene primer amplification, were obtained. Assay used: immunoSEQ multiplex PCR; TCRdb lists only in-frame clones, some missing. V and J calls and clone size are given by that table; D and trimming were obtained from the DNA. The sample shows some 260,000 clones, just over 90% of them seen only once.

The material sequenced was PBMCs or T cells enriched from blood (not recorded which). V gene TRBV6-5 combines with J gene TRBJ2-1, with D perhaps matching TRBD2 (6 bases). The clonotype originates from a woman aged 18-30 years who had recovered from COVID-19. The CDR3 region is CASRTRLVDYEQFF. CDR3 nucleotides: TGTGCCAGCAGAACGAGACTAGTAGATTATGAGCAGTTCTTC.